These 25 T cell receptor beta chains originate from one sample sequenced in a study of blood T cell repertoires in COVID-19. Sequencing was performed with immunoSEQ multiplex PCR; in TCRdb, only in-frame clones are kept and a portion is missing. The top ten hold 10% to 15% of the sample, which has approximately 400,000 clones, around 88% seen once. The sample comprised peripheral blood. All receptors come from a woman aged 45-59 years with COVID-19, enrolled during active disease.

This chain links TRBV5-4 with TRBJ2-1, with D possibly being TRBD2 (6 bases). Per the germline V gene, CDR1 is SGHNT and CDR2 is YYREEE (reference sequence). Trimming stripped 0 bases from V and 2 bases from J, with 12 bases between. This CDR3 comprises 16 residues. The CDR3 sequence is CASSLVRGLTYNEQFF. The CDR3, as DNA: TGTGCCAGCAGCTTGGTCCGGGGACTCACCTACAATGAGCAGTTCTTC.

As DNA, the CDR3 is TGTGCCAGCAGTGCCCACAGCAGCACAGATACGCAGTATTTT. Its translation: CASSAHSSTDTQYF. V and J are TRBV2 and TRBJ2-3; no firm D call. Trimming removed 4 bases at V and 0 bases at J, with 8 bases between. Looked up from germline, CDR1 is SNHLY and CDR2 is FYNNEI. CDR3 length equals 14 residues.

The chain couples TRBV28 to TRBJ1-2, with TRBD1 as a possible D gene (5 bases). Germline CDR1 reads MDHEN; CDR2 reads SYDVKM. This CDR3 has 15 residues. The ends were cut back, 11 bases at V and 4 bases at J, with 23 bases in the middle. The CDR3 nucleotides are TGTGCCTTACTGGGTTCGGGCCCCGGGGGCTATGGCTACACCTTC. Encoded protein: CALLGSGPGGYGYTF.

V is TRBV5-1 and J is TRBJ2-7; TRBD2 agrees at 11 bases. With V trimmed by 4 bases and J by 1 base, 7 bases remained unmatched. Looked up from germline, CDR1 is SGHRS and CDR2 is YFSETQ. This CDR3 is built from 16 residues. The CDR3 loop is CASSHVTSGNSYEQYF. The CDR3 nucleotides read TGCGCCAGCAGCCACGTGACTAGCGGGAATTCCTACGAGCAGTACTTC. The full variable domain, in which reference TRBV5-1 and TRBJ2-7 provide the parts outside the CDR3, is KAGVTQTPRYLIKTRGQQVTLSCSPISGHRSVSWYQQTPGQGLQFLFEYFSETQRNKGNFPGRFSGRQFSNSRSEMNVSTLELGDSALYLCASSHVTSGNSYEQYFGPGTRLTVT.

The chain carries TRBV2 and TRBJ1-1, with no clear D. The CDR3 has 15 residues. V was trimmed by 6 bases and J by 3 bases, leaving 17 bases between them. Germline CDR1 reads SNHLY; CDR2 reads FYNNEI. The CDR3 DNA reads TGTGCCAGCAGAATTCCCCAGGCAGACGACACTGAAGCTTTCTTT. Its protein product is CASRIPQADDTEAFF.

CDR3 protein: CASRPGQGSDYGYTF. CDR3 bases: TGTGCCAGCAGGCCGGGACAGGGAAGTGACTATGGCTACACCTTC. This rearrangement joins TRBV6-6 to TRBJ1-2; 9 positions agree with TRBD1. V gave up 6 bases and J gave up 3 bases; unmatched junction bases: 8. This CDR3 contains 15 residues. In germline, CDR1 is MNHNY, CDR2 SVGAGI (reference sequence).

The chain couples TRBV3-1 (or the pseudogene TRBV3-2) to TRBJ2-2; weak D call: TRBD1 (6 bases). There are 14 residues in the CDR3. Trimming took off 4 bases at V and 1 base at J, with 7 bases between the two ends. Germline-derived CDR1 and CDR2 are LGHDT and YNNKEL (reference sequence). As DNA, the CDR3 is TGTGCCAGCAGCCTACAGGGGAACACCGGGGAGCTGTTTTTT. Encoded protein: CASSLQGNTGELFF.

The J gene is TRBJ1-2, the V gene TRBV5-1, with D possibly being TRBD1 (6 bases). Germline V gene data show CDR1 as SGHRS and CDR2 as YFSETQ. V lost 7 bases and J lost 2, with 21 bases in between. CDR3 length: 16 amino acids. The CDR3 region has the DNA TGCGCCAGCCGATCTTCAGGGGCCCTCCTCAACTATGGCTACACCTTC. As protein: CASRSSGALLNYGYTF.

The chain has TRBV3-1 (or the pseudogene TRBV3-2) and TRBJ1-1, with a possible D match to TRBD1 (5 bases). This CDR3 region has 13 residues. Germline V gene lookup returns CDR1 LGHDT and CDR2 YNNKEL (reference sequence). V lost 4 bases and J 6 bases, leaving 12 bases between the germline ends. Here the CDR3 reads CASSPGSFAEAFF. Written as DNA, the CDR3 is TGTGCCAGCAGCCCAGGGTCCTTCGCTGAAGCTTTCTTT.

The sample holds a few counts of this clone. This chain's CDR3 is CASSIGQGINEQFF. As DNA, the CDR3 is TGTGCCAGTAGTATAGGACAGGGAATCAATGAGCAGTTCTTC. The chain employs TRBV19 and TRBJ2-1, with 7 bases that match TRBD1. Germline V gene sequence: CDR1 LNHDA, CDR2 SQIVND (reference sequence). The CDR3 totals 14 residues. The ends lost 1 base at V and 6 bases at J; junction bases unmatched: 3.

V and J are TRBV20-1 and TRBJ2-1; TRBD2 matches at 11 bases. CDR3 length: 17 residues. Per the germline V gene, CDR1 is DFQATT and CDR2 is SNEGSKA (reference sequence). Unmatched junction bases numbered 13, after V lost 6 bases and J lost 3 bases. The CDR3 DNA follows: TGCAGTGCCAGTGATGGTAGCGGGGGGGCCCACTACAATGAGCAGTTCTTC. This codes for CSASDGSGGAHYNEQFF.

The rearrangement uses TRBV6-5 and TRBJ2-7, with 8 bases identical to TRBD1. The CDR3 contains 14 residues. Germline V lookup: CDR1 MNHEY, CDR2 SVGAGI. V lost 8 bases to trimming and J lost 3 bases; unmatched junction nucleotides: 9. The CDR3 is CASGPTGDLYEQYF. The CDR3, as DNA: TGTGCCAGCGGCCCGACAGGGGACCTCTACGAGCAGTACTTC.

The CDR3 DNA reads as TGTGCCAGCAGTCCGGAAGGGGCCATGAACACTGAAGCTTTCTTT. It specifies CASSPEGAMNTEAFF. The rearrangement uses TRBV6-5 and TRBJ1-1; the D gene is possibly TRBD1 (5 bases). CDR3 size: 15 residues. Looked up from germline, CDR1 is MNHEY and CDR2 is SVGAGI. The V gene lost 5 bases and the J gene lost 0 bases, with 13 bases spanning the gap.

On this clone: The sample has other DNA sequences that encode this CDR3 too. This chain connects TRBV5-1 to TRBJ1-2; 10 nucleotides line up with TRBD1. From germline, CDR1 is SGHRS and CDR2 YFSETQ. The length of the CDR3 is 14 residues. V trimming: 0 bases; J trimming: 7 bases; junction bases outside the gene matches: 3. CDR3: CASSLGQGASGYTF. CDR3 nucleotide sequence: TGCGCCAGCAGCTTGGGACAGGGGGCATCTGGCTACACCTTC.

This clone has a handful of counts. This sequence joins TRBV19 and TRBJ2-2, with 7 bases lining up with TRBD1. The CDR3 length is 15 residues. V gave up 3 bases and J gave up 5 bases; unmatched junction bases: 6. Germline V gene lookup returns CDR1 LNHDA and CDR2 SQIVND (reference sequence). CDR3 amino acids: CASSIAQGETGELFF. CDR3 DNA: TGTGCCAGTAGTATTGCCCAGGGGGAGACCGGGGAGCTGTTTTTT.

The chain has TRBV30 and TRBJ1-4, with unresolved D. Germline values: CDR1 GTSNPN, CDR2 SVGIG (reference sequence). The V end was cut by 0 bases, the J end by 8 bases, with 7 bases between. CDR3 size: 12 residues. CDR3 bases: TGTGCCTGGAGTGTAGTGGCCGAAAAACTGTTTTTT. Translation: CAWSVVAEKLFF.

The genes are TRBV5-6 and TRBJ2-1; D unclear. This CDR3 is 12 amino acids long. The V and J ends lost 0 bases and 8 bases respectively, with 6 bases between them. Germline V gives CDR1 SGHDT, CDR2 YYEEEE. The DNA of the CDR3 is TGTGCCAGCAGCTTGGGATCGGATGAGCAGTTCTTC. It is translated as CASSLGSDEQFF.

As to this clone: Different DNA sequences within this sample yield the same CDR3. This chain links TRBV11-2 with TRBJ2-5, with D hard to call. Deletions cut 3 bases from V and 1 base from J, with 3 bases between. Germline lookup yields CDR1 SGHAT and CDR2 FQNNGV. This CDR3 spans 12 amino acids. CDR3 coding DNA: TGTGCCAGCAGCTTGGCCCAAGAGACCCAGTACTTC. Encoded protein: CASSLAQETQYF. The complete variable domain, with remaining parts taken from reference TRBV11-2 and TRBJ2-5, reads EAGVAQSPRYKIIEKRQSVAFWCNPISGHATLYWYQQILGQGPKLLIQFQNNGVVDDSQLPKDRFSAERLKGVDSTLKIQPAKLEDSAVYLCASSLAQETQYFGPGTRLLVL.

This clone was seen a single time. CDR3 DNA: TGCGCCAGCAGTGTCACAGGGTTAGGCTACAATGAGCAGTTCTTC. Translated, it gives CASSVTGLGYNEQFF. The chain employs TRBV10-1 and TRBJ2-1; tentative D call: TRBD1 (6 bases). Germline V CDR1 and CDR2: WNHNN, SYGVQD (reference sequence). Between the trimmed V and J ends, which lost 4 bases and 3 bases, there was a span of 13 bases. CDR3 length: 15 amino acids.

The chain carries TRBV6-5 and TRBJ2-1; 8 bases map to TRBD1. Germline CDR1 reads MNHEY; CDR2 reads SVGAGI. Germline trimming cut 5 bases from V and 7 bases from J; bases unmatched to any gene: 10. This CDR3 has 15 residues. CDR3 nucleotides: TGTGCCAGCAGTACAGACAGGGGTCTTCAGAATGAGCAGTTCTTC. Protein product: CASSTDRGLQNEQFF.

CDR3 protein: CATSGSGGQETQYF. In DNA, the CDR3 is TGTGCCACCAGTGGTTCAGGGGGACAAGAGACCCAGTACTTC. J is TRBJ2-5 and V is TRBV24-1, with 7 bases identical to TRBD1. This CDR3 is 14 amino acids long. J was trimmed by 2 bases and V by 5 bases; bases with no gene match: 4. CDR1 KGHDR and CDR2 SFDVKD come from the germline V gene.

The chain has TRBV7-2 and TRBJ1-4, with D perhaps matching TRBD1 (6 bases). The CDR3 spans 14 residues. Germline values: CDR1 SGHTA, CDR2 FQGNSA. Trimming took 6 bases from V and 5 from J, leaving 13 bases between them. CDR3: CASRLGQTNEKLFF. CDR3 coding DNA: TGTGCCAGCAGGTTGGGACAAACAAATGAAAAACTGTTTTTT.

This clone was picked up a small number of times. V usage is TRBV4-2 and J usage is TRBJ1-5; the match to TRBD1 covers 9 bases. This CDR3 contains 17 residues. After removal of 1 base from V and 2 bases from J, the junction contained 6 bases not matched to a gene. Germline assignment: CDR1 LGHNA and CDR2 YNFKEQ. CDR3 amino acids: CASSQGTGEVGNQPQHF. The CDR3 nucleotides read TGTGCCAGCAGCCAAGGGACAGGGGAGGTGGGCAATCAGCCCCAGCATTTT.

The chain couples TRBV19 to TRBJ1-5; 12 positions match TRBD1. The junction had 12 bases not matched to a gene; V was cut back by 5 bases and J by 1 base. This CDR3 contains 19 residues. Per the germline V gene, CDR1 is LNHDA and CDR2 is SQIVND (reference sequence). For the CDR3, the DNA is TGTGCCAGTAGTCGAGGGGGGACAGGGGGCCGAACGAGCAATCAGCCCCAGCATTTT. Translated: CASSRGGTGGRTSNQPQHF.

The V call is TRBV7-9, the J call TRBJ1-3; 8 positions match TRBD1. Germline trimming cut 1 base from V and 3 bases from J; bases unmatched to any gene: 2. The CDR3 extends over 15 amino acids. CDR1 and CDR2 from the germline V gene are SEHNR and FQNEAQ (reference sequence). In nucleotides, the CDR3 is TGTGCCAGCAGCTTAGGACAGGGGCATGGAAACACCATATATTTT. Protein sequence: CASSLGQGHGNTIYF.